The 27 T cell receptor beta chains below were found in one sample sequenced in a study of blood T cell repertoires in COVID-19. The data were produced by immunoSEQ multiplex PCR, yet TCRdb's version contains in-frame clones alone and is incomplete. The sample consists of around 230,000 clones, 86% of them appearing once. What was sequenced was peripheral blood. The receptors were gathered from a man aged 25-45 years who had recovered from COVID-19.

The chain employs TRBV10-1 and TRBJ2-5; 9 nucleotides match TRBD1. Germline-derived CDR1 and CDR2 are WNHNN and SYGVQD (reference sequence). CDR3 length: 16 amino acids. The J segment lost 5 bases and the V segment lost 2 bases, leaving 9 bases of the junction unmatched. The CDR3 region has the DNA TGCGCCAGCAGTGAGGAGATGGGACAGGGAAAGGAGACCCAGTACTTC. It yields the protein CASSEEMGQGKETQYF.

The chain links TRBV7-2 to TRBJ2-7; perhaps TRBD1 as D (6 bases). This CDR3 is built from 15 residues. CDR1 is SGHTA and CDR2 is FQGNSA in the germline V gene. The ends were cut back, 5 bases at V and 1 base at J, with 15 bases in the middle. DNA of the CDR3: TGTGCCAGCAGCCCCGGGGACACACTATCCTACGAGCAGTACTTC. Translation: CASSPGDTLSYEQYF.

V gene TRBV19 combines with J gene TRBJ2-5; D perhaps matches TRBD2 (6 bases). This CDR3 is built from 12 residues. The V gene's germline CDR1 is LNHDA and CDR2 SQIVND (reference sequence). V shed 5 bases and J shed 4 bases, with 8 bases lying between them. The CDR3 coding sequence is TGTGCCAGTAGTGTGCGGGGAGAGACCCAGTACTTC. Encoded protein: CASSVRGETQYF.

The chain is built from TRBV28 and TRBJ1-1; no reliable D call. V dropped 3 bases and J dropped 8 bases, with 13 bases sitting between them. From germline, CDR1 is MDHEN and CDR2 SYDVKM. The CDR3 length is 13 residues. DNA for the CDR3: TGTGCCAGCAGTTTTTCAGCGAGAGTGGAAGCTTTCTTT. It translates to CASSFSARVEAFF.

The V gene is TRBV5-1, the J gene TRBJ2-1, with a possible D match to TRBD1 (5 bases). Per the germline V gene, CDR1 is SGHRS and CDR2 is YFSETQ. V shed 4 bases and J shed 1 base, with 15 bases lying between them. This CDR3 region has 16 residues. The CDR3 loop reads CASSRNADSSYNEQFF. The DNA of the CDR3 is TGCGCCAGCAGCCGGAATGCAGACAGTTCCTACAATGAGCAGTTCTTC. Complete variable domain (other parts from reference TRBV5-1 and TRBJ2-1): KAGVTQTPRYLIKTRGQQVTLSCSPISGHRSVSWYQQTPGQGLQFLFEYFSETQRNKGNFPGRFSGRQFSNSRSEMNVSTLELGDSALYLCASSRNADSSYNEQFFGPGTRLTVL.

The chain couples TRBV2 to TRBJ1-1, with TRBD1 matching over 8 bases. Germline lookup yields CDR1 SNHLY and CDR2 FYNNEI. The CDR3 is 16 amino acids. V lost 7 bases to trimming and J lost 1 base; unmatched junction nucleotides: 11. This chain's CDR3 is CASNQDRAIPNTEAFF. In DNA form, the CDR3 reads TGTGCCAGCAATCAGGACAGGGCCATACCGAACACTGAAGCTTTCTTT. Using reference TRBV2 and TRBJ1-1 for the parts outside the CDR3, the full variable domain is EPEVTQTPSHQVTQMGQEVILRCVPISNHLYFYWYRQILGQKVEFLVSFYNNEISEKSEIFDDQFSVERPDGSNFTLKIRSTKLEDSAMYFCASNQDRAIPNTEAFFGQGTRLTVV.

This clone was seen a handful of times. The CDR3 coding sequence is TGTGCCAGCAGCTCGAACCGGGACAGGGGTTTGCCCGGGGAGCTGTTTTTT. It encodes CASSSNRDRGLPGELFF. The V and J genes are TRBV7-9 and TRBJ2-2; TRBD1 matches at 10 bases. Germline values: CDR1 SEHNR, CDR2 FQNEAQ (reference sequence). V shed 4 bases, J shed 6 bases, and the junction held 11 bases outside the gene matches. This CDR3 has 17 residues.

This rearrangement joins TRBV5-1 to TRBJ1-2, with D perhaps matching TRBD1 (5 bases). The CDR3 length is 15 residues. Trimming took 4 bases from V and 6 from J, leaving 19 bases between them. Germline CDR1 is SGHRS and CDR2 is YFSETQ. For the CDR3, the DNA is TGCGCCAGCAGCCCGTGGGACTCGGCCACTAATGGCTACACCTTC. It specifies CASSPWDSATNGYTF.

This clone was seen only once. The chain recombines TRBV2 with TRBJ1-6, with D hard to call. In germline, CDR1 is SNHLY, CDR2 FYNNEI. The ends were cut back, 2 bases at V and 9 bases at J, with 5 bases in the middle. This CDR3 has 12 amino acids. The CDR3, as DNA: TGTGCCAGCAGTGAATACGGTTCACCCCTCCACTTT. Protein product: CASSEYGSPLHF.

V gene TRBV5-3 combines with J gene TRBJ2-7; possible D gene TRBD1, 5 bases. TRBV5-3 is marked as an open reading frame, function uncertain. This CDR3 has 17 amino acids. V lost 4 bases and J 4 bases, leaving 24 bases between the germline ends. The CDR3 loop is CARSPESVQRGPYEQYF. CDR3 in DNA: TGTGCCAGAAGCCCCGAATCCGTACAAAGGGGCCCTTACGAGCAGTACTTC.

This rearrangement joins TRBV19 to TRBJ2-1, with 9 positions matching TRBD1. The CDR3 contains 15 residues. Germline V lookup: CDR1 LNHDA, CDR2 SQIVND (reference sequence). Germline trimming cut 4 bases from V and 6 bases from J; bases unmatched to any gene: 7. The CDR3 bases are TGTGCCAGTAGTAACGGACAGGGGATTCCCAATGAGCAGTTCTTC. Protein sequence: CASSNGQGIPNEQFF.

Only a few counts were recorded for this clone. The V and J genes are TRBV6-2 or TRBV6-3 and TRBJ2-1; 9 bases agree with TRBD2. CDR1 is MNHEY and CDR2 is SVGEGT in the germline V gene. The J segment lost 6 bases and the V segment lost 2 bases, leaving 14 bases of the junction unmatched. This CDR3 is 18 amino acids long. The CDR3 sequence: CASSYTLFGAGGPNEQFF. CDR3 DNA: TGTGCCAGCAGTTACACCCTCTTCGGAGCGGGGGGCCCCAATGAGCAGTTCTTC.

This clone has a handful of counts. The chain employs TRBV25-1 and TRBJ2-1, with 9 bases identical to TRBD1. Losses at the gene ends were 6 bases for V and 3 bases for J; bases not matched to a gene: 6. The V gene's germline CDR1 is MGHDK and CDR2 SYGVNS. The CDR3 totals 15 residues. This chain's CDR3 is CASSSGTGYYNEQFF. The CDR3, as DNA: TGTGCCAGCAGCTCCGGGACAGGGTACTACAATGAGCAGTTCTTC. Together with reference TRBV25-1 and TRBJ2-1, the CDR3 gives the full variable domain: EADIYQTPRYLVIGTGKKITLECSQTMGHDKMYWYQQDPGMELHLIHYSYGVNSTEKGDLSSESTVSRIRTEHFPLTLESARPSHTSQYLCASSSGTGYYNEQFFGPGTRLTVL.

The rearrangement uses TRBV10-3 and TRBJ1-4, with 7 positions matching TRBD1. Trimming at V came to 3 bases and at J to 8 bases, leaving 6 bases not matched to a gene. This CDR3 is 14 amino acids long. Germline V gene sequence: CDR1 ENHRY, CDR2 SYGVKD. The chain's CDR3 is CAISDSRGQEKLFF. CDR3 in DNA: TGTGCCATCAGTGATTCGAGGGGGCAAGAAAAACTGTTTTTT.

The genes are TRBV19 and TRBJ2-1; possibly TRBD1 for D (5 bases). V was trimmed by 5 bases and J by 3 bases, leaving 20 bases between them. This CDR3 region has 17 residues. The germline V gene encodes CDR1 LNHDA and CDR2 SQIVND (reference sequence). The CDR3 nucleotides read TGTGCCAGTAGTCTTCTTGGGGCAGGGCGCGGCTACAATGAGCAGTTCTTC. Its protein is CASSLLGAGRGYNEQFF. Drawing the rest from reference TRBV19 and TRBJ2-1, the complete variable domain is DGGITQSPKYLFRKEGQNVTLSCEQNLNHDAMYWYRQDPGQGLRLIYYSQIVNDFQKGDIAEGYSVSREKKESFPLTVTSAQKNPTAFYLCASSLLGAGRGYNEQFFGPGTRLTVL.

The chain carries TRBV19 and TRBJ1-1, with D perhaps TRBD1 (5 bases). V lost 3 bases to trimming and J lost 11 bases, with 13 bases between them. The germline CDR1 and CDR2 sequences are LNHDA and SQIVND (reference sequence). This CDR3 is built from 12 residues. CDR3 nucleotide sequence: TGTGCCAGTAGTATGGGGGGACTATCGGCTTTCTTT. Encoded protein: CASSMGGLSAFF.

This rearrangement joins TRBV14 to TRBJ1-1; 8 bases line up with TRBD1. Germline lookup yields CDR1 SGHDN and CDR2 FVKESK. Trimming cost V 5 bases and J 0 bases; bases outside gene matches: 8. There are 16 residues in the CDR3. This CDR3 reads CASSFGQGHVNTEAFF. For the CDR3, the DNA is TGTGCCAGCAGCTTCGGACAGGGCCACGTGAACACTGAAGCTTTCTTT.

The rearrangement uses TRBV6-5 and TRBJ1-6; 9 positions match TRBD1. Per the germline V gene, CDR1 is MNHEY and CDR2 is SVGAGI. The CDR3 has 15 amino acids. The junction had 7 bases not matched to a gene; V was cut back by 6 bases and J by 7 bases. Written as DNA, the CDR3 is TGTGCCAGCAGCCCGCCCGGGACAGGGAATTCACCCCTCCACTTT. It codes for CASSPPGTGNSPLHF.

The chain couples TRBV10-3 to TRBJ2-5, with 7 bases identical to TRBD2. The V gene end was trimmed by 4 bases and the J gene end by 3 bases; junction bases not matched to a gene: 5. CDR3 length: 14 residues. Germline V gives CDR1 ENHRY, CDR2 SYGVKD. DNA for the CDR3: TGTGCCATCAGTGGAGAGGGAGGGGAAGAGACCCAGTACTTC. It specifies CAISGEGGEETQYF.

The genes are TRBV5-4 and TRBJ2-3, with 9 bases matching TRBD1. Germline CDR1 and CDR2: SGHNT and YYREEE (reference sequence). The CDR3 has 15 amino acids. V dropped 1 base and J dropped 2; count of bases not matched to a gene: 2. CDR3 sequence: CASSLRDRDTDTQYF. DNA for the CDR3: TGTGCCAGCAGCTTGCGGGACAGGGACACAGATACGCAGTATTTT.

V is TRBV9 and J is TRBJ2-1; 7 bases are shared with TRBD1. The CDR3 is 17 amino acids. Per germline, CDR1 SGDLS and CDR2 YYNGEE. V lost 0 bases to trimming and J lost 0 bases; unmatched junction nucleotides: 6. The CDR3 DNA is TGTGCCAGCAGCGTAGAAGGGGGCCCGAGCTCCTACAATGAGCAGTTCTTC. It yields the protein CASSVEGGPSSYNEQFF.

This chain links TRBV5-5 with TRBJ1-3; D not resolved. Per the germline V gene, CDR1 is SGHKS and CDR2 is YYEKEE (reference sequence). This CDR3 contains 15 residues. The V end lost 2 bases, the J end lost 4 bases, and 13 bases lay between the germline ends. The CDR3 DNA reads TGTGCCAGCAGCTTAGGCGGTTTCACGGGAAACACCATATATTTT. It yields the protein CASSLGGFTGNTIYF.

The CDR3 DNA reads as TGTGCCAGCAGCTCCTTCCGACAGGGCATCTACGAGCAGTACTTC. It codes for CASSSFRQGIYEQYF. The chain is built from TRBV7-9 and TRBJ2-7; 7 bases match TRBD1. Trimming removed 4 bases from V and 3 bases from J; junction bases left unmatched: 9. Looked up from germline, CDR1 is SEHNR and CDR2 is FQNEAQ (reference sequence). CDR3 length: 15 amino acids.

This clone occurred once. The V call is TRBV29-1, the J call TRBJ1-4; 7 bases map to TRBD1. This CDR3 contains 14 residues. Trimming cost V 4 bases and J 3 bases; bases outside gene matches: 5. Germline assignment: CDR1 SQVTM and CDR2 ANQGSEA. The CDR3 protein is CSVVEGQSNEKLFF. The CDR3 bases are TGCAGCGTTGTGGAGGGACAGTCTAATGAAAAACTGTTTTTT.

In its sample, this clone was seen once. The chain links TRBV18 to TRBJ1-2, with TRBD1 as a possible D gene (6 bases). The V end was cut by 3 bases, the J end by 5 bases, with 13 bases between. This CDR3 spans 14 amino acids. The germline gives CDR1 KGHSH, CDR2 LQKENI. The DNA of the CDR3 is TGTGCCAGCTCACCCCCTGGGGGCTCATATGGCTACACCTTC. It codes for CASSPPGGSYGYTF.

The sample holds one count of this clone. V usage is TRBV24-1 and J usage is TRBJ2-7, with TRBD1 matching over 9 bases. The CDR3 loop spans 15 amino acids. The germline V gene has CDR1 KGHDR and CDR2 SFDVKD. The junction had 5 bases not matched to a gene; V was cut back by 6 bases and J by 0 bases. The DNA of the CDR3 is TGTGCCACCAGTAAGGGACAGGGATCCTCCTACGAGCAGTACTTC. It codes for CATSKGQGSSYEQYF.

The chain employs TRBV4-3 and TRBJ1-2; D not resolved. The CDR3 runs to 15 residues. In germline, CDR1 is LGHNA, CDR2 YSLEER. V was pared by 0 bases and J by 5 bases, with 13 bases between. The CDR3 region is CASSQEVQQLYGYTF. CDR3 bases: TGCGCCAGCAGCCAAGAGGTACAGCAATTATATGGCTACACCTTC.